This T cell receptor beta chain is drawn from a study of blood T cells in healthy people across ages. Germline assignment: CDR1 SQVTM and CDR2 ANQGSEA. Trimming took off 5 bases at V and 2 bases at J, with 12 bases between the two ends. The length of the CDR3 is 13 residues. Each individual donor underwent a draw of ten milliliters of peripheral blood. The use of a sample-barcoded 5' primer and a J-beta primer mix characterized a second PCR of about 6 to 11 cycles. From each sample, at least 3 million paired-end reads containing CDR3 were obtained. TCRdb ran MiXCR on the 5' RACE reads and lists one entry per CDR3 protein. The data show roughly 800,000 distinct CDR3 sequences, 58% seen once.

This TCR came from a man in his thirties or forties in good health. The genes are TRBV29-1 and TRBJ1-1, with D possibly being TRBD1 (5 bases). Sequencing was performed on blood. CDR3 coding DNA: TGCAGCGTTACATCGGGGGGAAACACTGAAGCTTTCTTT. As protein: CSVTSGGNTEAFF.